These T cell receptor beta chains were read from a single sample in a study of cytomegalovirus exposure and HLA in healthy donors. Profiling relied on immunoSEQ multiplex PCR, and the TCRdb table lists in-frame clones only, not all of them. The sample includes over 200,000 clones, over 65% of them seen just once. Sequenced: PBMCs. The receptors were sampled from a human donor in good health. Both conserved end residues are part of each CDR3. The D gene is left open where the match is weak. Only part of the rows carry a size: once, few, many, or a class if the clone is expanded.

J gene,CDR3 length,clone size,D gene,V gene,CDR3 protein,CDR3 DNA
TRBJ1-1,15,NA,NA,TRBV2,CASILEPLQDTEAFF,TGTGCCAGCATACTCGAGCCACTACAGGACACTGAAGCTTTCTTT
TRBJ2-4,16,NA,TRBD2,TRBV5-1,CASSPGGGPAKNIQYF,TGCGCCAGCAGCCCCGGGGGGGGCCCAGCCAAAAACATTCAGTACTTC
TRBJ2-7,12,NA,NA,TRBV19,CASSIRVDEQYF,TGTGCCAGTAGTATTCGGGTGGACGAGCAGTACTTC
TRBJ2-2,15,NA,TRBD2,TRBV7-7,CASSPTSVNTGELFF,TGTGCTAGCAGCCCGACTAGCGTGAACACCGGGGAGCTGTTTTTT
TRBJ2-7,13,NA,NA,TRBV4-1,CASSQPNQYEQYF,TGCGCCAGCAGCCAACCCAATCAATACGAGCAGTACTTC
TRBJ2-1,13,NA,NA,TRBV6-5,CASRDSPLSEQFF,TGTGCCAGTCGGGACTCCCCTTTGTCTGAGCAGTTCTTC
TRBJ2-1,14,once,TRBD2,TRBV29-1,CSARLAGDLNEQFF,TGCAGCGCCAGACTAGCGGGAGATTTGAATGAGCAGTTCTTC
TRBJ2-7,16,NA,TRBD1,TRBV30,CAWSPLTGAPSGEQYF,TGTGCCTGGAGTCCCCTTACAGGGGCCCCAAGTGGCGAGCAGTACTTC
TRBJ2-3,14,NA,NA,TRBV29-1,CSVGGSAGPLGQYF,TGCAGCGTTGGAGGATCGGCGGGTCCACTGGGGCAGTATTTT
TRBJ2-3,16,NA,TRBD2,TRBV4-1,CASSQGLAAERHTQYF,TGCGCCAGCAGCCAAGGTCTAGCGGCAGAACGCCATACGCAGTATTTT
TRBJ1-6,16,NA,NA,TRBV5-4,CASSLVAAVDNSPLHF,TGTGCCAGCAGCTTAGTGGCGGCGGTTGATAATTCACCCCTCCACTTT
TRBJ1-2,12,NA,TRBD1,TRBV6-1,CASSRQGWGYTF,TGTGCCAGCAGCCGACAGGGCTGGGGCTACACCTTC
TRBJ2-5,13,NA,NA,TRBV5-6,CASSLRLQETQYF,TGTGCCAGCAGCTTGAGACTACAAGAGACCCAGTACTTC
TRBJ2-7,12,NA,NA,TRBV29-1,CSVVEGTYEQYF,TGCAGCGTTGTGGAGGGAACCTACGAGCAGTACTTC
TRBJ2-7,14,NA,NA,TRBV7-8,CASSLKAGVYEQYF,TGTGCCAGCAGCTTAAAGGCAGGTGTCTACGAGCAGTACTTC
TRBJ2-1,15,NA,TRBD2,TRBV6-1,CASSLLAGGDNEQFF,TGTGCCAGCAGTCTACTAGCGGGAGGGGACAATGAGCAGTTCTTC
TRBJ2-5,13,NA,TRBD1,TRBV5-6,CASSTQGAQTQYF,TGTGCCAGCAGTACACAGGGGGCGCAGACCCAGTACTTC
TRBJ2-1,13,once,NA,TRBV2,CASSPGANNEQFF,TGTGCCAGCAGTCCGGGAGCGAACAATGAGCAGTTCTTC
TRBJ2-1,16,NA,TRBD2,TRBV28,CASSISLVAGGDEQFF,TGTGCCAGCAGTATCTCCTTGGTAGCGGGGGGGGATGAGCAGTTCTTC
TRBJ2-5,16,NA,NA,TRBV7-2,CASSFLGLESPETQYF,TGTGCCAGCAGCTTTTTAGGACTGGAATCTCCCGAGACCCAGTACTTC
TRBJ2-2,15,NA,NA,TRBV27,CASSFGTGSTGELFF,TGTGCCAGCAGTTTTGGGACTGGGTCCACCGGGGAGCTGTTTTTT
TRBJ1-4,15,NA,TRBD1,TRBV9,CASSVGTGGLEKLFF,TGTGCCAGCAGCGTAGGGACAGGGGGATTAGAAAAACTGTTTTTT
TRBJ1-5,15,NA,NA,TRBV7-9,CSSSPQGGVRQPQHF,TGTTCCAGCAGTCCACAGGGTGGGGTCCGTCAGCCCCAGCATTTT
TRBJ1-2,14,NA,NA,TRBV27,CASSLSGAGYGYTF,TGTGCCAGCAGTTTGTCAGGGGCAGGTTATGGCTACACCTTC
TRBJ2-5,15,few,NA,TRBV7-9,CASSLAGQQGETQYF,TGTGCCAGCAGCTTAGCGGGACAACAGGGAGAGACCCAGTACTTC
TRBJ1-3,14,NA,TRBD1,TRBV11-2,CATHGQGSGNTIYF,TGTGCCACCCACGGACAGGGCTCTGGAAACACCATATATTTT
TRBJ1-3,15,NA,TRBD1,TRBV13,CASSYQRTGGNTIYF,TGTGCCAGCAGCTACCAACGGACAGGGGGAAACACCATATATTTT
TRBJ2-7,13,NA,NA,TRBV12-5,CASGADSAYEQYF,TGTGCTAGTGGGGCGGACAGCGCCTACGAGCAGTACTTC
TRBJ1-1,14,few,TRBD1,TRBV10-3,CAIRGTGRNTEAFF,TGTGCCATCAGGGGGACAGGGAGGAACACTGAAGCTTTCTTT
TRBJ2-7,14,once,TRBD2,TRBV7-2,CASSRAGEGYEQYF,TGTGCCAGCAGCCGGGCGGGGGAGGGCTACGAGCAGTACTTC
TRBJ2-7,13,NA,NA,TRBV27,CASSSRYSYEQYF,TGTGCCAGCAGCTCGCGATACTCCTACGAGCAGTACTTC
TRBJ1-2,12,once,NA,TRBV28,CASSQQGFGYTF,TGTGCCAGCAGTCAACAGGGATTTGGCTACACCTTC
TRBJ2-1,16,NA,TRBD2,TRBV4-3,CASSQDGTSFDHEQFF,TGCGCCAGCAGCCAAGATGGGACTAGCTTCGACCATGAGCAGTTCTTC
TRBJ2-2,13,NA,TRBD1,TRBV7-7,CASGGQGNGELFF,TGTGCTAGCGGCGGACAGGGTAACGGGGAGCTGTTTTTT
TRBJ2-1,15,NA,TRBD2,TRBV5-1,CASSSWEGSRDEQFF,TGCGCCAGCAGCTCTTGGGAGGGCAGCCGGGATGAGCAGTTCTTC
TRBJ2-5,11,NA,NA,TRBV20-1,CSARRGKTQYF,TGCAGTGCTCGTAGGGGAAAGACCCAGTACTTC
TRBJ2-1,16,NA,TRBD2,TRBV29-1,CSVVRPEAGVDNEQFF,TGCAGCGTTGTTCGTCCGGAAGCGGGAGTCGACAATGAGCAGTTCTTC
TRBJ2-3,15,NA,NA,TRBV7-2,CASSLRGSSTDTQYF,TGTGCCAGCAGCTTACGCGGGTCTAGCACAGATACGCAGTATTTT
TRBJ1-2,15,NA,NA,TRBV2,CASSEARAYNYGYTF,TGTGCCAGCAGTGAAGCCCGAGCCTACAACTATGGCTACACCTTC
TRBJ2-3,15,NA,NA,TRBV11-2,CASSSTTHSTDTQYF,TGTGCCAGCAGCTCAACGACACATAGCACAGATACGCAGTATTTT